This is a list of T cell receptor beta chains from one sample in a study of cytomegalovirus exposure and HLA in healthy donors. Sequencing used immunoSEQ multiplex PCR; TCRdb keeps in-frame clones, though not all of them. This table has over 95,000 clones, under 85% appearing once. Input material: PBMCs. These receptors all come from a man aged 35 to 55 in good health and CMV-seronegative. Both conserved end residues are part of each CDR3. Each record gives: V gene, D gene, clone size, J gene, CDR3 length, CDR3 protein, CDR3 DNA. A D gene is named only where the DNA matches it firmly. Clone size is shown for a subset of rows, as once, few, many or a class of expanded clone.

>TRBV7-9|NA|NA|TRBJ1-1|12
CASSLGYAEAFF
TGTGCCAGCAGCTTAGGTTATGCTGAAGCTTTCTTT
>TRBV29-1|TRBD1|few|TRBJ1-2|15
CSVEPPGQGAGGYTF
TGCAGCGTTGAACCACCGGGACAGGGGGCGGGCGGCTACACCTTC
>TRBV15|NA|few|TRBJ2-2|15
CATSREAGMTGELFF
TGTGCCACCAGCAGAGAGGCGGGGATGACCGGGGAGCTGTTTTTT
>TRBV4-3|TRBD1|NA|TRBJ1-2|17
CASSQDDRDSLIYGYTF
TGCGCCAGCAGCCAAGACGATAGGGACAGCCTAATATATGGCTACACCTTC
>TRBV7-3|TRBD1|NA|TRBJ1-1|17
CASSLRGDRGINTEAFF
TGTGCCAGCAGCTTAAGAGGGGACAGGGGAATCAACACTGAAGCTTTCTTT
>TRBV11-3|NA|NA|TRBJ2-3|15
CASSLDRQDTDTQYF
TGTGCCAGCAGCTTGGATCGTCAGGACACAGATACGCAGTATTTT
>TRBV6-1|NA|NA|TRBJ2-7|16
CASSEVGRGRSYEQYF
TGTGCCAGCAGTGAAGTAGGCAGGGGGAGGTCCTACGAGCAGTACTTC
>TRBV19|NA|NA|TRBJ1-5|15
CASSIGSASNQPQHF
TGTGCCAGTAGTATAGGTAGCGCCTCCAATCAGCCCCAGCATTTT
>TRBV18|TRBD2|NA|TRBJ2-3|18
CASHLTGLAGALGDTQYF
TGTGCCAGCCATCTGACGGGACTAGCGGGGGCCCTCGGGGATACGCAGTATTTT
>TRBV11-2|TRBD1|NA|TRBJ2-7|13
CASSRDRGREQYF
TGTGCCAGCAGCCGGGACAGGGGGCGCGAGCAGTACTTC
>TRBV6-5|TRBD2|NA|TRBJ2-3|15
CASSYSGGRMDTQYF
TGTGCCAGCAGTTATAGCGGGGGCCGGATGGATACGCAGTATTTT
>TRBV30|TRBD1|NA|TRBJ2-7|16
CAWSVRLEGASSEQYF
TGTGCCTGGAGTGTACGGCTTGAGGGGGCCTCCTCCGAGCAGTACTTC
>TRBV19|NA|once|TRBJ1-2|11
CATHGGYGYTF
TGTGCCACCCACGGGGGCTATGGCTACACCTTC
>TRBV28|NA|once|TRBJ2-1|15
CASSLPTSPGTPLVF
TGTGCCAGCAGTTTACCCACTTCGCCTGGGACTCCGCTCGTCTTC
>TRBV20-1|NA|NA|TRBJ1-2|11
CSGTDHYGYTF
TGCAGTGGAACAGACCACTATGGCTACACCTTC
>TRBV7-9|NA|NA|TRBJ2-3|15
CASSPLRGAGDTQYF
TGTGCCAGCAGTCCTCTACGGGGGGCAGGAGATACGCAGTATTTT
>TRBV19|NA|NA|TRBJ1-3|14
CASKEGNSGNTIYF
TGTGCCAGTAAGGAGGGGAACTCTGGAAACACCATATATTTT
>TRBV28|NA|NA|TRBJ2-1|15
CASSSSQIRYNEQFF
TGTGCCAGCAGTTCATCCCAAATCAGGTACAATGAGCAGTTCTTC
>TRBV7-8|NA|NA|TRBJ2-7|15
CASSARDTGTYEQYF
TGTGCCAGCAGCGCAAGGGACACTGGAACCTACGAGCAGTACTTC
>TRBV30|NA|few|TRBJ1-3|15
CAWSRGTLTGNTIYF
TGTGCCTGGAGTAGAGGGACACTCACTGGAAACACCATATATTTT
>TRBV4-1|TRBD1|NA|TRBJ2-7|17
CASSQVAQAGGPYEQYF
TGCGCCAGCAGCCAGGTGGCGCAGGCAGGGGGACCCTACGAGCAGTACTTC
>TRBV9|TRBD1|NA|TRBJ1-1|15
CASSISGTGGTEAFF
TGTGCCAGCAGCATATCCGGGACAGGGGGGACTGAAGCTTTCTTT
>TRBV9|NA|few|TRBJ2-6|20
CASSVSRWARGTSGANVLTF
TGTGCCAGCAGCGTCTCCCGGTGGGCCAGGGGCACCTCTGGGGCCAACGTCCTGACTTTC
>TRBV13|TRBD2|NA|TRBJ2-7|20
CASSSSPGLAGGLRPYEQYF
TGTGCCAGCAGCTCCAGTCCGGGACTAGCGGGAGGCCTCCGCCCGTACGAGCAGTACTTC
>TRBV11-2|NA|NA|TRBJ2-7|16
CASSLVTDSRTYEQYF
TGTGCCAGCAGCTTAGTCACGGACAGCAGGACCTACGAGCAGTACTTC
>TRBV19|NA|NA|TRBJ2-4|14
CASSITSLGNIQYF
TGTGCCAGTAGTATTACCTCCCTAGGAAACATTCAGTACTTC
>TRBV11-3|TRBD1|NA|TRBJ2-7|16
CASSLRTGANSYEQYF
TGTGCCAGCAGCTTACGGACAGGGGCGAACTCCTACGAGCAGTACTTC
>TRBV10-1|TRBD2|NA|TRBJ2-1|15
CASSDETSGGNEQFF
TGCGCCAGCAGTGACGAGACTAGCGGGGGGAATGAGCAGTTCTTC
>TRBV6-5|NA|NA|TRBJ2-1|13
CASSAGSHNEQFF
TGTGCCAGCAGTGCCGGGTCCCACAATGAGCAGTTCTTC
>TRBV11-2|NA|once|TRBJ2-2|16
CASSLKSGVGAGELFF
TGTGCCAGCAGCTTAAAGTCGGGAGTAGGGGCCGGGGAGCTGTTTTTT
>TRBV5-1|NA|NA|TRBJ2-2|12
CASSRGSGELFF
TGCGCCAGCAGCCGAGGGTCCGGGGAGCTGTTTTTT
>TRBV6-4|NA|few|TRBJ2-2|15
CASSESDRTTGELFF
TGTGCCAGCAGTGAATCCGACAGGACCACCGGGGAGCTGTTTTTT
>TRBV4-1|TRBD1|NA|TRBJ2-7|15
CASSLAMGQDYEQYF
TGCGCCAGCTCCCTGGCCATGGGACAGGACTACGAGCAGTACTTC
>TRBV5-1|TRBD2|NA|TRBJ2-7|15
CASSLGLAGDYEQYF
TGCGCCAGCAGCTTGGGGCTAGCGGGAGACTACGAGCAGTACTTC
>TRBV4-1|NA|NA|TRBJ1-5|17
CASSQDPRELSNQPQHF
TGCGCCAGCAGCCAAGATCCGAGAGAACTTAGCAATCAGCCCCAGCATTTT
>TRBV5-1|NA|NA|TRBJ1-1|16
CASSPSSTGRNTEAFF
TGCGCCAGCAGCCCCTCTTCGACCGGGAGGAACACTGAAGCTTTCTTT
>TRBV28|NA|NA|TRBJ1-5|13
CASSPGPVGPQHF
TGTGCCAGCAGTCCAGGCCCGGTGGGGCCCCAGCATTTT
>TRBV7-2|NA|NA|TRBJ1-1|12
CASSLSYTEAFF
TGTGCCAGCAGCCTATCATACACTGAAGCTTTCTTT
>TRBV6-5|TRBD1|NA|TRBJ2-7|15
CASSRTGQSAYEQYF
TGTGCCAGCAGCCGGACAGGGCAAAGCGCCTACGAGCAGTACTTC
>TRBV7-9|TRBD1|NA|TRBJ1-5|15
CASSLSGTGVQPQHF
TGTGCCAGCAGCTTATCCGGGACAGGGGTCCAGCCCCAGCATTTT
>TRBV19|TRBD1|NA|TRBJ1-1|15
CASSSRTGGDTEAFF
TGTGCCAGTAGTTCGAGGACAGGGGGCGACACTGAAGCTTTCTTT
>TRBV5-6|NA|NA|TRBJ1-2|13
CASSLADSDGYTF
TGTGCCAGCAGCTTGGCAGATTCAGATGGCTACACCTTC
>TRBV19|NA|NA|TRBJ2-2|13
CASSIIGAGELFF
TGTGCCAGTAGTATCATCGGGGCCGGGGAGCTGTTTTTT
>TRBV15|NA|NA|TRBJ2-7|13
CATSRAGTYEQYF
TGTGCCACCAGCAGAGCAGGGACCTACGAGCAGTACTTC
>TRBV2|TRBD1|NA|TRBJ1-5|17
CASSTTGGGDSNQPQHF
TGTGCCAGCAGTACTACAGGGGGCGGGGATAGCAATCAGCCCCAGCATTTT
>TRBV7-2|TRBD1|NA|TRBJ2-7|15
CASSLATGELVKQYF
TGTGCCAGCAGCTTGGCGACAGGGGAATTAGTCAAGCAGTACTTC
>TRBV7-2|TRBD1|NA|TRBJ1-1|15
CASSLVPGQGTEAFF
TGTGCCAGCAGCTTAGTCCCTGGACAGGGTACTGAAGCTTTCTTT
>TRBV9|NA|few|TRBJ1-3|18
CASSATPDRILSGNTIYF
TGTGCCAGCAGCGCAACCCCGGACAGAATCCTCTCTGGAAACACCATATATTTT